What follows describes a single T cell receptor (beta chain). According to the study, genomic DNA was the template for TCR beta VDJ and CDR3 profiling. MiXCR, applied by TCRdb to the reads, yields one record per CDR3 protein. The sample records 250,000 to 350,000 distinct CDR3 sequences, 45% to 70% being singletons. These data come from a study of CD8+CD57+ T cells in acquired aplastic anemia. Germline V gene lookup returns CDR1 LNHDA and CDR2 SQIVND (reference sequence). This CDR3 region has 14 residues. V was clipped by 1 base and J by 0 bases, with 6 bases between them. The source material was sorted CD4+, CD8+, or CD8+CD57+ T cells (not recorded which) from PBMCs. The TCR sequence derives from a human donor with severe aplastic anemia or a healthy control (not recorded which). The V call is TRBV19, the J call TRBJ1-2; D call uncertain. CDR3 residues: CASSIGATNYGYTF. CDR3 in DNA: TGTGCCAGTAGTATAGGGGCGACTAACTATGGCTACACCTTC.